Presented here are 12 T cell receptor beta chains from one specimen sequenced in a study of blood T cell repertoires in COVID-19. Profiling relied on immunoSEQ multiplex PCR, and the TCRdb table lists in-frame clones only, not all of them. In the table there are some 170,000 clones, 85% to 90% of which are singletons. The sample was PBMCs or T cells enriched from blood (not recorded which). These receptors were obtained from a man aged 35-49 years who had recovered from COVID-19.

The CDR3 is CASSPPGNQPQHF. The CDR3 DNA reads TGTGCCAGCAGCCCCCCAGGAAATCAGCCCCAGCATTTT. The chain employs TRBV11-2 and TRBJ1-5; unclear D gene. Germline CDR1 SGHAT, CDR2 FQNNGV. This CDR3 spans 13 amino acids. Between the trimmed V and J ends, which lost 5 bases and 4 bases, there was a span of 9 bases.

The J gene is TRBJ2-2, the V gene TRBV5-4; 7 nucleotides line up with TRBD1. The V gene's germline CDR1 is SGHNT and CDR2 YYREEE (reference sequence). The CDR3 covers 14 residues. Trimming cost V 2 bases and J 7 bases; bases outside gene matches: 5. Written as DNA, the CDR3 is TGTGCCAGCAGCTTTGACAGGGTCGGCGGGGAGCTGTTTTTT. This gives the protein CASSFDRVGGELFF. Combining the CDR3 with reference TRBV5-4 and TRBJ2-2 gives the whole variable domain ETGVTQSPTHLIKTRGQQVTLRCSSQSGHNTVSWYQQALGQGPQFIFQYYREEENGRGNFPPRFSGLQFPNYSSELNVNALELDDSALYLCASSFDRVGGELFFGEGSRLTVL.

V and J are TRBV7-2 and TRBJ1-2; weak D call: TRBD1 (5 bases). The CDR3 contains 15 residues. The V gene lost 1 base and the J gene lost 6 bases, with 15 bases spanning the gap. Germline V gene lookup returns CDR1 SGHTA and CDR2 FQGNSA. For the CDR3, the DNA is TGTGCCAGCAGCTTAGAATCCGACAGCCTTAATGGCTACACCTTC. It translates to CASSLESDSLNGYTF.

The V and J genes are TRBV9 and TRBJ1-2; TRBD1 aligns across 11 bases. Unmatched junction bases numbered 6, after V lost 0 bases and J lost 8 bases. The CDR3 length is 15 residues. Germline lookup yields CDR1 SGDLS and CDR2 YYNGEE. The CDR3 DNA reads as TGTGCCAGCAGCGTAGTAGCGGACAGGGGGCGAGGCTACACCTTC. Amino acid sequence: CASSVVADRGRGYTF.

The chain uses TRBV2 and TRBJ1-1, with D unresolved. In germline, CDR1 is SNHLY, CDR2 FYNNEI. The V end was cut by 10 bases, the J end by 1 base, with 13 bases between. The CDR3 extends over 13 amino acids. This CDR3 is CATTLGGNTEAFF. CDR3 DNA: TGTGCCACCACCCTAGGAGGGAACACTGAAGCTTTCTTT.

CDR3 nucleotides: TGTGCCAGCAGTTTATCGGTGGCAGGGGGCGGCTATGGCTACACCTTC. Translation: CASSLSVAGGGYGYTF. The gene calls are TRBV27 and TRBJ1-2; 8 nucleotides agree with TRBD1. This CDR3 has 16 amino acids. Germline trimming cut 0 bases from V and 4 bases from J; bases unmatched to any gene: 7. Germline values: CDR1 MNHEY, CDR2 SMNVEV (reference sequence).

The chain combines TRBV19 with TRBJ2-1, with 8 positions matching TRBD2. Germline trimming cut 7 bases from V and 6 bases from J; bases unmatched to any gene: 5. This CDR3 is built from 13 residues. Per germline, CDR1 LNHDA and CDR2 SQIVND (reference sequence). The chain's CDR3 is CASNGGVTNEQFF. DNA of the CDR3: TGTGCCAGTAACGGGGGGGTAACCAATGAGCAGTTCTTC.

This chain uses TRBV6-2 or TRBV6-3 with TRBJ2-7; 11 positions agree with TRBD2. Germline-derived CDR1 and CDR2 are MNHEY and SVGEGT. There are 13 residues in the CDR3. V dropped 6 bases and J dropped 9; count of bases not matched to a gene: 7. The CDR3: CASSLLAGVGQYF. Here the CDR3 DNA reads TGTGCCAGCAGCCTACTAGCGGGAGTTGGGCAGTACTTC.

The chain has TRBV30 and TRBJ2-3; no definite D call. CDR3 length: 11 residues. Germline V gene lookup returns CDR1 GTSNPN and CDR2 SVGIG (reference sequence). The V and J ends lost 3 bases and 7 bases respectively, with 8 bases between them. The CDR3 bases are TGTGCCTGGAGAACACCAAATACGCAGTATTTT. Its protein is CAWRTPNTQYF.

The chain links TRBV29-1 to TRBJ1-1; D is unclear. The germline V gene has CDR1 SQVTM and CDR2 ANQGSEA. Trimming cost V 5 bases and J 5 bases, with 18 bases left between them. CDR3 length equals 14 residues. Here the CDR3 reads CSVLPKLRLTEAFF. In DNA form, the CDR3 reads TGCAGCGTTCTTCCGAAGCTGCGGTTGACTGAAGCTTTCTTT.

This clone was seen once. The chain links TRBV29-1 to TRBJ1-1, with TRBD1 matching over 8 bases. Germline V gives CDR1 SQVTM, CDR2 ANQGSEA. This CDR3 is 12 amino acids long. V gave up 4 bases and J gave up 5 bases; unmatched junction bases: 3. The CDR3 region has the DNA TGCAGCGTTGGACAGGGGAGGACTGAAGCTTTCTTT. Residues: CSVGQGRTEAFF.

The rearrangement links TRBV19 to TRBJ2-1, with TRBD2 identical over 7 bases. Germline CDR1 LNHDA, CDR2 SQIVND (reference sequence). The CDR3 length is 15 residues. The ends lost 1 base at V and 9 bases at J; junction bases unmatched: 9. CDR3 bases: TGTGCCAGTAGTATAGGCGGGGGAAGTATAAGTGAGCAGTTCTTC. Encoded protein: CASSIGGGSISEQFF.